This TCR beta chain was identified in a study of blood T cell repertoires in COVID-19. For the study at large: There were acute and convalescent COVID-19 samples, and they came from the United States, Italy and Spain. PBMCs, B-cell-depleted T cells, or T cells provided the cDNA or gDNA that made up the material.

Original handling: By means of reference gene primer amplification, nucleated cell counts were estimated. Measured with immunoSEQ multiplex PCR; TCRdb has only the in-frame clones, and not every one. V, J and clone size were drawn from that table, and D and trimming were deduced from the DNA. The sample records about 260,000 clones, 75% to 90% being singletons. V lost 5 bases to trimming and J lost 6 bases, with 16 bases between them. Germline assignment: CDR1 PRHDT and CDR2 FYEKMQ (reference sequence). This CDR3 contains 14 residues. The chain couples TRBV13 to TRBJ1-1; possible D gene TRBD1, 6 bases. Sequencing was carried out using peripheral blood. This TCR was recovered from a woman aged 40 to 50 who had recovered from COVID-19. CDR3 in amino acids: CASSPGGPWAEAFF. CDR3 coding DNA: TGTGCCAGCAGCCCCGGGGGGCCTTGGGCTGAAGCTTTCTTT.